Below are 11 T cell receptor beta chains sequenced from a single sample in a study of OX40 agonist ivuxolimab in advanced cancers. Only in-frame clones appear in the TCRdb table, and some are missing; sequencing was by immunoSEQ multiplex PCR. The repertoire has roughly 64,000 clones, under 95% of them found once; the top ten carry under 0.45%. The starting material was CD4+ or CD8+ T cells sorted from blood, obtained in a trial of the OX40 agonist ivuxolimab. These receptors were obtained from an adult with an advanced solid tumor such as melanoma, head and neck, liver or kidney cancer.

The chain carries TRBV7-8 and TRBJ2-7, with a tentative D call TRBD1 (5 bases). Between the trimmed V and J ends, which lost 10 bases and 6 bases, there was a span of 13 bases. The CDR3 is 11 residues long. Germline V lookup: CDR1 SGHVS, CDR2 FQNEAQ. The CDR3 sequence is CATSQGGEQYF. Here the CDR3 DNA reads TGTGCCACGTCCCAGGGCGGCGAGCAGTACTTC.

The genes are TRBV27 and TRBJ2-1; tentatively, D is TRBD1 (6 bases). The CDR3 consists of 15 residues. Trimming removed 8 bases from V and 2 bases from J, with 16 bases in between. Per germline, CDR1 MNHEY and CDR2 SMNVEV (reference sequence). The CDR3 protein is CASSLRQGPYNEQFF. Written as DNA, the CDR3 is TGTGCCAGCTCTCTCAGGCAGGGGCCCTACAATGAGCAGTTCTTC.

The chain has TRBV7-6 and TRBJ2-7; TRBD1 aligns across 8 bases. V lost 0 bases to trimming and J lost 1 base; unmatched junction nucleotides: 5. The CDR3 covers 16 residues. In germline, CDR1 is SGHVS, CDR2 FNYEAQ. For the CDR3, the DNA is TGTGCCAGCAGCTTAGCGCCCAGGGGGCAATCCTACGAGCAGTACTTC. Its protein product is CASSLAPRGQSYEQYF.

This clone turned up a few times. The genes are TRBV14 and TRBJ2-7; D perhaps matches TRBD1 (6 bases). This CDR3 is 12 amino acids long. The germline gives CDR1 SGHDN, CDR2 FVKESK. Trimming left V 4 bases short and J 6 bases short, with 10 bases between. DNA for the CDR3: TGTGCCAGCAGCCCCGGGACACCCGAGCAGTACTTC. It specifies CASSPGTPEQYF.

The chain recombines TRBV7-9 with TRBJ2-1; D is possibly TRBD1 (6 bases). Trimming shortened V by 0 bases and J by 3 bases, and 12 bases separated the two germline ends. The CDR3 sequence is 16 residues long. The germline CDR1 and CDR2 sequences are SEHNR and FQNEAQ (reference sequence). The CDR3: CASSLAIAGVYNEQFF. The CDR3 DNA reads TGTGCCAGCAGCTTAGCGATAGCAGGGGTCTACAATGAGCAGTTCTTC.

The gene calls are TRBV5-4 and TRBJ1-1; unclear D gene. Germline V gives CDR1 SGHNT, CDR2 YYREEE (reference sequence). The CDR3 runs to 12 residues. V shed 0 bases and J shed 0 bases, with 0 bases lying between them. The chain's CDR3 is CASSLVNTEAFF. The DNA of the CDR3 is TGTGCCAGCAGCTTGGTGAACACTGAAGCTTTCTTT. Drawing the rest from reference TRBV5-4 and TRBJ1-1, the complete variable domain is ETGVTQSPTHLIKTRGQQVTLRCSSQSGHNTVSWYQQALGQGPQFIFQYYREEENGRGNFPPRFSGLQFPNYSSELNVNALELDDSALYLCASSLVNTEAFFGQGTRLTVV.

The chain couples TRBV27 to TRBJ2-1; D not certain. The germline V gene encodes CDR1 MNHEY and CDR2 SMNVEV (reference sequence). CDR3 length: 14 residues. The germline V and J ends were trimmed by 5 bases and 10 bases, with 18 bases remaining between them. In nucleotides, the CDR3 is TGTGCCAGCAGTGCTAGGTGGGGATCTTACGAGCAGTTCTTC. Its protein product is CASSARWGSYEQFF.

For the CDR3, the DNA is TGTGCCAGCAGCATTAGGGGCGGTGGCAATCAGCCCCAGCATTTT. Its protein is CASSIRGGGNQPQHF. The rearrangement joins TRBV7-2 to TRBJ1-5; D is perhaps TRBD1 (5 bases). The germline V gene has CDR1 SGHTA and CDR2 FQGNSA. The V gene lost 5 bases and the J gene lost 2 bases, with 13 bases spanning the gap. This CDR3 contains 15 residues. Based on the CDR3 plus reference TRBV7-2 and TRBJ1-5, the full variable domain is GAGVSQSPSNKVTEKGKDVELRCDPISGHTALYWYRQSLGQGLEFLIYFQGNSAPDKSGLPSDRFSAERTGGSVSTLTIQRTQQEDSAVYLCASSIRGGGNQPQHFGDGTRLSIL.

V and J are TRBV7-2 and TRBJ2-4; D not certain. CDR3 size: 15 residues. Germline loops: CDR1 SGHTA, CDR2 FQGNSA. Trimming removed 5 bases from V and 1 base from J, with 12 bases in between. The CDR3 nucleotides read TGTGCCAGCAGCCCACCGACCCTGGCCAAAAACATTCAGTACTTC. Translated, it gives CASSPPTLAKNIQYF.

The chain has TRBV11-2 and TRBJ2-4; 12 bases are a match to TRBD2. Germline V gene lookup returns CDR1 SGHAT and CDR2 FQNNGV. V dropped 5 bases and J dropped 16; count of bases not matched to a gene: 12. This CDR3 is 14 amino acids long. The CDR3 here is CASSRTGTSGQRYF. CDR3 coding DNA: TGTGCCAGCAGCAGAACCGGGACTAGCGGGCAGAGATACTTC.

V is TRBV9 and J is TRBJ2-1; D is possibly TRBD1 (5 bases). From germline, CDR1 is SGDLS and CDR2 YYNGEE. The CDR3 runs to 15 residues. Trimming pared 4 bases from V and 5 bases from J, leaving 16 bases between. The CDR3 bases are TGTGCCAGCAGCAATCCCAGGGAACCCCACAATGAGCAGTTCTTC. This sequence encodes CASSNPREPHNEQFF.